These 26 T cell receptor beta chains came from one sample sequenced in a study of blood T cell repertoires in COVID-19 (TCRdb year 2020). Libraries were built with the immunoSEQ multiplex PCR assay. TCRdb stores this immuneACCESS table with in-frame sequences only. Part of the clones is absent; in the studies checked, under half of the shortfall reflects unresolved V genes, and no reason is known for the rest. The sample table shows approximately 230,000 clones, and approximately 81% are seen once. The ten top clones hold less than 20% of the sample. Sequencing was performed on peripheral blood. These TCRs come from a man younger than 40 with active or convalescent COVID-19.

The CDR3 nucleotides are TGTGCCAGCAGCCAAGGAGGGACTGAAGCTTTCTTT. As protein: CASSQGGTEAFF. V is TRBV3-1 (or the pseudogene TRBV3-2) and J is TRBJ1-1, with D unresolved. Trimming removed 1 base from V and 5 bases from J, with 5 bases in between. This CDR3 region has 12 residues. The germline V gene encodes CDR1 LGHDT and CDR2 YNNKEL (reference sequence).

J is TRBJ2-1 and V is TRBV18, with 9 positions matching TRBD1. With V trimmed by 5 bases and J by 2 bases, 4 bases remained unmatched. The CDR3 spans 15 residues. Germline CDR1 reads KGHSH; CDR2 reads LQKENI. The CDR3 loop is CASSSGQGTYNEQFF. For the CDR3, the DNA is TGTGCCAGCTCATCAGGACAGGGGACCTACAATGAGCAGTTCTTC.

The chain joins TRBV7-2 to TRBJ1-1, with unresolved D. Per the germline V gene, CDR1 is SGHTA and CDR2 is FQGNSA. The CDR3 loop spans 14 amino acids. Deletions cut 1 base from V and 4 bases from J, with 10 bases between. CDR3 residues: CASSLVRVGTEAFF. In DNA form, the CDR3 reads TGTGCCAGCAGCTTAGTGAGGGTAGGCACTGAAGCTTTCTTT.

The gene calls are TRBV3-1 (or the pseudogene TRBV3-2) and TRBJ2-1; 7 bases are shared with TRBD2. The germline V gene encodes CDR1 LGHDT and CDR2 YNNKEL (reference sequence). This CDR3 comprises 16 residues. The V segment lost 0 bases and the J segment 7 bases; nucleotides outside the gene matches: 9. CDR3 protein: CASSQDGDYSSNEQFF. The CDR3 coding sequence is TGTGCCAGCAGCCAAGATGGGGACTACTCTTCGAATGAGCAGTTCTTC.

The V call is TRBV6-6, the J call TRBJ1-6; TRBD1 is a possible D gene (6 bases). This CDR3 has 15 residues. Germline lookup yields CDR1 MNHNY and CDR2 SVGAGI (reference sequence). V was trimmed by 3 bases and J by 8 bases, leaving 14 bases between them. The CDR3 region has the DNA TGTGCCAGCAGTTATCACCCAGGGGTTGATTCACCCCTCCACTTT. Translation gives CASSYHPGVDSPLHF.

V and J are TRBV19 and TRBJ1-5; 10 bases are shared with TRBD1. The CDR3 loop spans 16 amino acids. The V gene's germline CDR1 is LNHDA and CDR2 SQIVND (reference sequence). J was trimmed by 6 bases and V by 5 bases; bases with no gene match: 10. The CDR3 loop is CASSGTRQGAGQPQHF. Here the CDR3 DNA reads TGTGCCAGTAGTGGGACGAGACAGGGGGCGGGTCAGCCCCAGCATTTT.

V usage is TRBV7-2 and J usage is TRBJ1-1, with no clear D. The CDR3 covers 13 residues. Trimming shortened V by 5 bases and J by 3 bases, and 10 bases separated the two germline ends. Per germline, CDR1 SGHTA and CDR2 FQGNSA. CDR3 in DNA: TGTGCCAGCAGCCCGAGACAAGACACTGAAGCTTTCTTT. As protein: CASSPRQDTEAFF. Variable domain in full (rest from reference TRBV7-2 and TRBJ1-1): GAGVSQSPSNKVTEKGKDVELRCDPISGHTALYWYRQSLGQGLEFLIYFQGNSAPDKSGLPSDRFSAERTGGSVSTLTIQRTQQEDSAVYLCASSPRQDTEAFFGQGTRLTVV.

The rearrangement links TRBV7-7 to TRBJ2-2; 9 bases line up with TRBD1. Germline V CDR1 and CDR2: SSHAT, FNYEAQ (reference sequence). Trimming removed 5 bases from V and 6 bases from J; junction bases left unmatched: 13. This CDR3 contains 17 residues. The DNA for the CDR3 is TGTGCCAGCAGCCCTACCCCCGGGACAGGGATAGCCGGGGAGCTGTTTTTT. Amino acid sequence: CASSPTPGTGIAGELFF.

The rearrangement joins TRBV12-3 or TRBV12-4 to TRBJ1-2; D not resolved. This CDR3 is 13 amino acids long. Between the trimmed V and J ends, which lost 8 bases and 0 bases, there was a span of 10 bases. As DNA, the CDR3 is TGTGCCAGCGCCGTTTTAGCTAACTATGGCTACACCTTC. Its protein product is CASAVLANYGYTF.

This clone was seen only once. The chain recombines TRBV28 with TRBJ1-1, with D possibly TRBD1 on 6 matching bases. CDR3 size: 12 residues. Trimming removed 3 bases at V and 10 bases at J, with 12 bases between. Germline-derived CDR1 and CDR2 are MDHEN and SYDVKM. The CDR3 sequence: CASSLTGVGAFF. The CDR3 nucleotides are TGTGCCAGCAGTTTGACAGGTGTAGGAGCTTTCTTT.

The chain has TRBV7-2 and TRBJ1-1; a possible D gene is TRBD1 (6 bases). V was shortened by 5 bases and J by 2 bases, with 9 bases between the two germline ends. Germline values: CDR1 SGHTA, CDR2 FQGNSA. The CDR3 consists of 13 residues. The CDR3 DNA reads TGTGCCAGCAGCCCACAGGGAAACACTGAAGCTTTCTTT. Its translation: CASSPQGNTEAFF.

This clone has a single count. This chain joins TRBV6-5 and TRBJ1-5; 7 positions match TRBD1. Germline loops: CDR1 MNHEY, CDR2 SVGAGI. This CDR3 is 14 amino acids long. With V trimmed by 0 bases and J by 7 bases, 3 bases remained unmatched. The CDR3 DNA follows: TGTGCCAGCAGTTACTCGAGGGGGCAACAGCCCCAGCATTTT. Encoded protein: CASSYSRGQQPQHF.

The chain links TRBV4-1 to TRBJ1-3, with TRBD1 matching over 9 bases. Germline V CDR1 and CDR2: MGHRA, YSYEKL. This CDR3 contains 16 residues. V lost 4 bases and J lost 4; bases outside the gene matches: 8. The CDR3: CASSPFPGTGGNTIYF. The CDR3 nucleotides are TGCGCCAGCAGCCCTTTTCCCGGGACAGGGGGAAACACCATATATTTT.

The V call is TRBV19, the J call TRBJ2-2; unclear D gene. Trimming stripped 7 bases from V and 0 bases from J, with 9 bases between. CDR1 is LNHDA and CDR2 is SQIVND in the germline V gene (reference sequence). This CDR3 is 14 amino acids long. CDR3 sequence: CASNWRTNTGELFF. As DNA, the CDR3 is TGTGCCAGTAATTGGCGGACGAACACCGGGGAGCTGTTTTTT.

The gene calls are TRBV18 and TRBJ2-1; 10 bases fit TRBD2. The CDR3 runs to 17 residues. The junction had 15 bases not matched to a gene; V was cut back by 5 bases and J by 8 bases. The germline V gene encodes CDR1 KGHSH and CDR2 LQKENI. CDR3 nucleotides: TGTGCCAGCTCATCCATGGCCCTAGCGGGAGCTCCCCATGAGCAGTTCTTC. It translates to CASSSMALAGAPHEQFF. The whole variable domain, filled in from reference TRBV18 and TRBJ2-1, reads NAGVMQNPRHLVRRRGQEARLRCSPMKGHSHVYWYRQLPEEGLKFMVYLQKENIIDESGMPKERFSAEFPKEGPSILRIQQVVRGDSAAYFCASSSMALAGAPHEQFFGPGTRLTVL.

This clone was recorded once. The gene calls are TRBV27 and TRBJ2-3, with 7 bases lining up with TRBD1. V shed 4 bases, J shed 0 bases, and the junction held 1 base outside the gene matches. The CDR3 loop spans 14 amino acids. Germline CDR1 reads MNHEY; CDR2 reads SMNVEV (reference sequence). The CDR3 coding sequence is TGTGCCAGCAGTTCACAGGGGAGCACAGATACGCAGTATTTT. Its translation is CASSSQGSTDTQYF.

The chain is built from TRBV5-8 and TRBJ2-3; 9 nucleotides match TRBD2. V gave up 4 bases and J gave up 4 bases; unmatched junction bases: 4. The CDR3 runs to 14 residues. CDR1 SGHTS and CDR2 YDEGEE come from the germline V gene. CDR3 amino acids: CASSPGGGADTQYF. The CDR3 DNA sequence: TGTGCCAGCAGCCCGGGCGGGGGGGCAGATACGCAGTATTTT.

This rearrangement joins TRBV24-1 to TRBJ2-1; a weak D match, TRBD2 (5 bases). Germline V lookup: CDR1 KGHDR, CDR2 SFDVKD. Trimming cost V 8 bases and J 3 bases, with 16 bases left between them. There are 15 residues in the CDR3. The CDR3 loop reads CATTEGPLGYNEQFF. The CDR3 bases are TGTGCCACCACCGAGGGCCCTCTGGGCTACAATGAGCAGTTCTTC.

This chain uses TRBV7-2 with TRBJ2-3; D gene ambiguous. Trimming removed 5 bases from V and 0 bases from J, with 9 bases in between. The CDR3 covers 14 residues. Per the germline V gene, CDR1 is SGHTA and CDR2 is FQGNSA. The CDR3 DNA follows: TGTGCCAGCAGCCCTGAGTGGAGCACAGATACGCAGTATTTT. Translation: CASSPEWSTDTQYF.

The chain couples TRBV5-6 to TRBJ2-5; possible D gene TRBD2, 5 bases. The V end lost 0 bases, the J end lost 5 bases, and 11 bases lay between the germline ends. Germline values: CDR1 SGHDT, CDR2 YYEEEE. The CDR3 consists of 14 residues. The CDR3 reads CASSLGGPGETQYF. In nucleotides, the CDR3 is TGTGCCAGCAGCTTGGGAGGGCCCGGGGAGACCCAGTACTTC.

This clone was detected only once. This chain connects TRBV30 to TRBJ1-2; unclear D gene. This CDR3 is built from 12 residues. Germline CDR1 is GTSNPN and CDR2 is SVGIG (reference sequence). The V and J ends lost 5 bases and 7 bases respectively, with 14 bases between them. The CDR3 reads CAWGPGGSGYTF. In DNA, the CDR3 is TGTGCCTGGGGACCGGGTGGCTCTGGCTACACCTTC.

This chain uses TRBV4-3 with TRBJ2-5; 8 bases align to TRBD2. Germline trimming cut 4 bases from V and 5 bases from J; bases unmatched to any gene: 15. This CDR3 is built from 17 residues. CDR1 is LGHNA, CDR2 YSLEER, per germline. Here the CDR3 DNA reads TGCGCCAGCAGCCCCGGGGGGGGCGGCGGCCCTGGGGAGACCCAGTACTTC. This translates into CASSPGGGGGPGETQYF.

This chain uses TRBV5-1 with TRBJ2-3; 8 nucleotides agree with TRBD2. CDR3 length: 16 residues. The trim removed 0 bases at V and 4 bases at J, leaving 7 bases unmatched. Per the germline V gene, CDR1 is SGHRS and CDR2 is YFSETQ. Here the CDR3 reads CASSLDTGGPSDTQYF. CDR3 nucleotide sequence: TGCGCCAGCAGCTTGGATACGGGAGGGCCCTCAGATACGCAGTATTTT.

The CDR3 loop is CASSAGRWGRATGNTIYF. In nucleotides, the CDR3 is TGTGCCAGCAGCGCTGGGAGGTGGGGGAGAGCAACTGGAAACACCATATATTTT. The chain combines TRBV9 with TRBJ1-3; D perhaps matches TRBD1 (5 bases). Per germline, CDR1 SGDLS and CDR2 YYNGEE. The ends were cut back, 3 bases at V and 2 bases at J, with 21 bases in the middle. The CDR3 extends over 18 amino acids.

The chain recombines TRBV7-2 with TRBJ2-4, with 7 bases identical to TRBD2. This CDR3 comprises 19 residues. The ends lost 1 base at V and 2 bases at J; junction bases unmatched: 14. Per the germline V gene, CDR1 is SGHTA and CDR2 is FQGNSA. The CDR3 nucleotides are TGTGCCAGCAGCTTAGTGAGGGCCTTGGCTAGCGGTTCCAAAAACATTCAGTACTTC. This translates into CASSLVRALASGSKNIQYF.

This sequence joins TRBV5-1 and TRBJ2-5, with a weak D call TRBD2 (6 bases). V lost 4 bases and J 5 bases, leaving 15 bases between the germline ends. Germline V gene sequence: CDR1 SGHRS, CDR2 YFSETQ. This CDR3 has 14 residues. CDR3 DNA: TGCGCCAGCAGCGTAACGGGGGTGGTGGAGACCCAGTACTTC. Encoded protein: CASSVTGVVETQYF.